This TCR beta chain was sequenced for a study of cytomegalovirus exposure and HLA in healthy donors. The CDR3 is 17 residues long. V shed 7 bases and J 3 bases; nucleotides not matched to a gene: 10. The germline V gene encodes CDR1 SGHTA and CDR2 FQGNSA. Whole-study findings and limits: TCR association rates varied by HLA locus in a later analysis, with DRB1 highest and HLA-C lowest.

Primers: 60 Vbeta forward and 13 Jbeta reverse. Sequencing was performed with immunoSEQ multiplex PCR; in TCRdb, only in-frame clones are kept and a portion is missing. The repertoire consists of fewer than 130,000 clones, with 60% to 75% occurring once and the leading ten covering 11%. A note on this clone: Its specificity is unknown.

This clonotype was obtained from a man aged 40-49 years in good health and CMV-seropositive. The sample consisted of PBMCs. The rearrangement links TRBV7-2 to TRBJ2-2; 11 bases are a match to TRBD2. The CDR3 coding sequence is TGTGCCAGCACCAAAGCGGGACTAGCGGCCTACACCGGGGAGCTGTTTTTT. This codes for CASTKAGLAAYTGELFF.